Below are 11 T cell receptor beta chains sequenced from a single sample in a study of T-cell reconstitution after alpha-beta-depleted transplantation in children (dated by TCRdb to about 2016). Library creation used PCR. This sample was sequenced with an Illumina HiSeq 2500. TCR library preparation used molecular barcoding, with unique molecular identifiers applied to normalize quantification of the TCRbeta repertoire. TCRdb trimmed public reads at Q25 via fastp, called clones via MiXCR and kept in-frame beta chains. When rows share a CDR3 protein, they turn into one entry using the most common DNA and genes. Within this sample are around 960,000 distinct CDR3 sequences, with 25% to 30% of them counted one time only. Of the sample, roughly 30% falls within the top ten clones. This specimen's treatment or condition label, per the study, means: allogeneic hematopoietic cell transplantation with graft depleted of TCRalphabeta T cells and CD19 B cells.

Here the sequenced sample was PBMCs, mostly from graft donor cells, taken 360 days after TCRalphabeta/CD19-depleted stem cell transplant. These receptors were collected from a boy under three years old who had a stem cell transplant for SCID, so the T cells may come from the graft donor.

The V call is TRBV6-2 or TRBV6-3, the J call TRBJ2-2; D is uncertain. CDR3 length: 16 amino acids. From germline, CDR1 is MNHEY and CDR2 SVGEGT. V lost 2 bases and J 1 base, leaving 11 bases between the germline ends. The CDR3 loop is CASSYPRTVNTGELFF. Here the CDR3 DNA reads TGTGCCAGCAGTTACCCCCGGACGGTGAACACCGGGGAGCTGTTTTTT.

In its sample, this clonotype was seen a few times. This chain connects TRBV28 to TRBJ2-1, with D possibly TRBD1 on 5 matching bases. V was cut by 7 bases and J by 6 bases, with 16 bases left in between. In germline, CDR1 is MDHEN, CDR2 SYDVKM. CDR3 length: 14 residues. This chain's CDR3 is CASTTQTASNEQFF. CDR3 nucleotide sequence: TGTGCCAGCACCACCCAGACAGCGTCCAATGAGCAGTTCTTC.

This clonotype was counted at least ten times. This chain connects TRBV24-1 to TRBJ2-1; 15 bases are a match to TRBD2. The CDR3 totals 19 residues. CDR1 KGHDR and CDR2 SFDVKD come from the germline V gene. With 7 bases clipped from V and 0 bases from J, the junction kept 9 bases outside the gene matches. CDR3 protein: CATRLGLAGGLSSYNEQFF. In DNA, the CDR3 is TGTGCCACCAGGCTGGGACTAGCGGGGGGCCTCAGCTCCTACAATGAGCAGTTCTTC.

The chain is built from TRBV20-1 and TRBJ2-7, with 10 bases aligning to TRBD2. This CDR3 region has 12 residues. CDR1 is DFQATT, CDR2 SNEGSKA, per germline (reference sequence). With 4 bases clipped from V and 5 bases from J, the junction kept 2 bases outside the gene matches. The DNA of the CDR3 is TGCAGTGCTACCGGGACTAGCGACGAGCAGTACTTC. Translated, it gives CSATGTSDEQYF.

This clonotype was seen at least ten times. The chain links TRBV3-1 to TRBJ2-3, with 7 bases that match TRBD1. The ends lost 4 bases at V and 1 base at J; junction bases unmatched: 5. The CDR3 has 15 amino acids. Germline values: CDR1 LGHDT, CDR2 YNNKEL (reference sequence). CDR3 in amino acids: CASSPTGVRTDTQYF. In DNA, the CDR3 is TGTGCCAGCAGCCCTACAGGGGTCCGCACAGATACGCAGTATTTT.

This clonotype has a single count. This chain uses TRBV4-3 with TRBJ2-7, with 8 bases aligning to TRBD1. The trim removed 2 bases at V and 1 base at J, leaving 19 bases unmatched. Per the germline V gene, CDR1 is LGHNA and CDR2 is YSLEER. The CDR3 is made up of 20 amino acids. In nucleotides, the CDR3 is TGCGCCAGCAGCCAATCCCCCCTGACAGGGGACGGGGGCCCATCCTACGAGCAGTACTTC. It yields the protein CASSQSPLTGDGGPSYEQYF.

J is TRBJ2-4 and V is TRBV6-2 or TRBV6-3; 8 nucleotides line up with TRBD1. The CDR3 totals 15 residues. Trimming cost V 6 bases and J 5 bases; bases outside gene matches: 9. Per germline, CDR1 MNHEY and CDR2 SVGEGT. Written as DNA, the CDR3 is TGTGCCAGCAGCAAACCGCAGGGGGCCCAAAACATTCAGTACTTC. Translated, it gives CASSKPQGAQNIQYF.

There are a few counts of this clonotype. The chain uses TRBV20-1 and TRBJ1-6, with a possible D match to TRBD1 (6 bases). V was cut by 1 base and J by 6 bases, with 13 bases left in between. The CDR3 extends over 15 amino acids. Looked up from germline, CDR1 is DFQATT and CDR2 is SNEGSKA (reference sequence). The CDR3 DNA sequence: TGCAGTGCTAGAGGGACCCAGGGGAGTAATTCACCCCTCCACTTT. This gives the protein CSARGTQGSNSPLHF.

This chain links TRBV20-1 with TRBJ1-5, with D possibly being TRBD1 (6 bases). This CDR3 has 13 residues. Germline lookup yields CDR1 DFQATT and CDR2 SNEGSKA (reference sequence). The germline V and J ends were trimmed by 3 bases and 4 bases, with 10 bases remaining between them. Here the CDR3 reads CSASRTVNQPQHF. The CDR3, as DNA: TGCAGTGCTAGTAGGACAGTTAATCAGCCCCAGCATTTT.

This clonotype turned up a few times. The genes are TRBV19 and TRBJ1-2, with D possibly matching TRBD1 (5 bases). The CDR3 sequence is 14 residues long. Germline V CDR1 and CDR2: LNHDA, SQIVND (reference sequence). V was clipped by 10 bases and J by 5 bases, with 20 bases between them. The chain's CDR3 is CATYSLDRRYGYTF. CDR3 bases: TGTGCCACTTATTCGCTCGACAGAAGATATGGCTACACCTTC. Combining the CDR3 with reference TRBV19 and TRBJ1-2 gives the whole variable domain DGGITQSPKYLFRKEGQNVTLSCEQNLNHDAMYWYRQDPGQGLRLIYYSQIVNDFQKGDIAEGYSVSREKKESFPLTVTSAQKNPTAFYLCATYSLDRRYGYTFGSGTRLTVV.

This rearrangement joins TRBV5-1 to TRBJ2-3; possibly TRBD2 for D (6 bases). The germline V gene has CDR1 SGHRS and CDR2 YFSETQ. This CDR3 contains 16 residues. Trimming stripped 0 bases from V and 2 bases from J, with 13 bases between. CDR3 in amino acids: CASSLEGTRSTDTQYF. CDR3 DNA: TGCGCCAGCAGCTTGGAAGGGACTCGATCCACAGATACGCAGTATTTT.